These 10 T cell receptor beta chains share one sample of origin, sequenced in a study of blood T cell repertoires in COVID-19. Produced via immunoSEQ multiplex PCR; TCRdb's table is partial and in-frame only. The table has roughly 340,000 clones, around nine tenths seen once. The source material was peripheral blood. These receptors were obtained from a woman between 70 and 85 years old with COVID-19, enrolled during active disease.

CDR3 region: CASSSLRGLDTQYF. CDR3 bases: TGTGCCAGCAGCTCCCTCCGTGGGCTGGATACGCAGTATTTT. The gene calls are TRBV7-9 and TRBJ2-3, with unresolved D. Germline V gene lookup returns CDR1 SEHNR and CDR2 FQNEAQ (reference sequence). V was pared by 4 bases and J by 6 bases, with 14 bases between. The CDR3 runs 14 residues.

The chain is built from TRBV5-6 and TRBJ1-1; D is perhaps TRBD1 (5 bases). CDR1 is SGHDT and CDR2 is YYEEEE in the germline V gene. The CDR3 runs to 15 residues. The V gene lost 2 bases and the J gene lost 5 bases, with 16 bases spanning the gap. The chain's CDR3 is CASSFSPVAGTEAFF. The DNA for the CDR3 is TGTGCCAGCAGCTTTTCACCTGTGGCAGGGACTGAAGCTTTCTTT.

Here the CDR3 DNA reads TGTGCCAGCCAATGGGGGGTTGAAAAACTGTTTTTT. It translates to CASQWGVEKLFF. The V and J genes are TRBV6-6 and TRBJ1-4; TRBD1 might be the D (5 bases). The germline V gene encodes CDR1 MNHNY and CDR2 SVGAGI (reference sequence). Trimming shortened V by 8 bases and J by 7 bases, and 11 bases separated the two germline ends. CDR3 size: 12 residues.

V usage is TRBV27 and J usage is TRBJ2-3, with D perhaps matching TRBD1 (6 bases). This CDR3 is 14 amino acids long. V lost 3 bases and J 3 bases, leaving 10 bases between the germline ends. Germline V gene data show CDR1 as MNHEY and CDR2 as SMNVEV (reference sequence). This CDR3 reads CASSLSQGTDTQYF. The CDR3 DNA reads TGTGCCAGCAGTTTGAGCCAGGGGACAGATACGCAGTATTTT.

The rearrangement joins TRBV7-9 to TRBJ1-1, with 9 bases that match TRBD1. V was pared by 3 bases and J by 5 bases, with 7 bases of the junction left unmatched. The CDR3 length is 15 residues. Germline loops: CDR1 SEHNR, CDR2 FQNEAQ (reference sequence). The CDR3 region has the DNA TGTGCCAGCAGCTTTCTCCGGGACAGGGAAACTGAAGCTTTCTTT. Its protein is CASSFLRDRETEAFF.

The rearrangement links TRBV6-6 to TRBJ2-2; 10 bases line up with TRBD1. The J segment lost 5 bases and the V segment lost 5 bases, leaving 20 bases of the junction unmatched. The CDR3 runs to 20 residues. Germline loops: CDR1 MNHNY, CDR2 SVGAGI (reference sequence). CDR3 DNA: TGTGCCAGCAGTCCTATCCCGATGGACAGGGGGAGTAGAGGAACCGGGGAGCTGTTTTTT. Its translation is CASSPIPMDRGSRGTGELFF.

This chain links TRBV28 with TRBJ1-2; D not resolved. Germline values: CDR1 MDHEN, CDR2 SYDVKM. Trimming pared 3 bases from V and 1 base from J, leaving 9 bases between. CDR3 length: 14 residues. The CDR3 here is CASSFVSGNYGYTF. CDR3 nucleotides: TGTGCCAGCAGTTTCGTCAGCGGTAACTATGGCTACACCTTC.

CDR3 bases: TGTGCCAGCAGTGGAGGCGAGGGACAGCCCCAGCATTTT. Its protein product is CASSGGEGQPQHF. The V gene is TRBV2, the J gene TRBJ1-5; D remains unclear. Germline CDR1 reads SNHLY; CDR2 reads FYNNEI. The CDR3 contains 13 residues. V was trimmed by 4 bases and J by 7 bases, leaving 11 bases between them.

This chain connects TRBV10-3 to TRBJ1-6; 8 nucleotides line up with TRBD1. The CDR3 is 14 residues long. The germline V gene has CDR1 ENHRY and CDR2 SYGVKD. Germline trimming cut 5 bases from V and 8 bases from J; bases unmatched to any gene: 5. The chain's CDR3 is CAISPGGADSPLHF. CDR3 DNA sequence: TGTGCCATCAGTCCAGGGGGCGCGGATTCACCCCTCCACTTT.

The CDR3 reads CSVGPDTEAFF. The DNA of the CDR3 is TGCAGCGTCGGTCCCGACACTGAAGCTTTCTTT. This chain joins TRBV29-1 and TRBJ1-1; D is ambiguous. V dropped 6 bases and J dropped 3 bases, with 8 bases sitting between them. This CDR3 is built from 11 residues. Germline values: CDR1 SQVTM, CDR2 ANQGSEA.